This TCR beta chain was documented in a study of response to subunit inactivated influenza vaccine. Study-level results: Few additional T cells are recruited per seasonal influenza vaccination, authors suggested.

TCRdb reanalysed the RT-PCR reads using MiXCR and keeps one entry per CDR3 protein. The sample lists fewer than 250,000 distinct CDR3 sequences; roughly 14% were seen once. This CDR3 has 16 residues. CDR1 and CDR2 (germline): LGHNA, YSLEER. V lost 3 bases to trimming and J lost 0 bases; unmatched junction nucleotides: 7. This clonotype was counted a few times. Its target is not known. The sequence came from a man aged 45 to 65 who received an inactivated influenza vaccine. The chain employs TRBV4-3 and TRBJ2-7, with 8 bases fitting TRBD2. The sample in question was CD8+ T cells sorted from PBMCs, obtained around 5 days after vaccination. CDR3 coding DNA: TGCGCCAGCAGCCAGGCAGCGGGGGCGAGCTCCTACGAGCAGTACTTC. Its protein product is CASSQAAGASSYEQYF.